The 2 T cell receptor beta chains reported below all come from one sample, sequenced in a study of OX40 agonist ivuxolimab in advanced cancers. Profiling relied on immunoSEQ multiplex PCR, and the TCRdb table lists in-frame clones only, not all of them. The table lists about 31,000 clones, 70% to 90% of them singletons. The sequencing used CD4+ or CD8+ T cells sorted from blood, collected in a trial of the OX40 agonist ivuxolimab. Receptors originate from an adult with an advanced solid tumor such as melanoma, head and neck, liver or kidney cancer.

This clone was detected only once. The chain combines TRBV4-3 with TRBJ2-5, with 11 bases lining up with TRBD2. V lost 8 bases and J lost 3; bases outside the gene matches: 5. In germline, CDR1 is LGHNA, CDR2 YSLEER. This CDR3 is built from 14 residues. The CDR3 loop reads CASSPGLAEETQYF. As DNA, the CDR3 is TGCGCCAGCTCCCCGGGACTAGCGGAAGAGACCCAGTACTTC.

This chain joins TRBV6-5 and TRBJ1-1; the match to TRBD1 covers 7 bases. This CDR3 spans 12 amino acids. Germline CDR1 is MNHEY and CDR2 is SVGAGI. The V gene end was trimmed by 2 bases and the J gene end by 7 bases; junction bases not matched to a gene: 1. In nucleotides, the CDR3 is TGTGCCAGCAGTTACCCAGGGGGTGAAGCTTTCTTT. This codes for CASSYPGGEAFF.